The 24 T cell receptor beta chains below were found in one sample sequenced in a study of cytomegalovirus exposure and HLA in healthy donors. In the PCR, 60 Vbeta and 13 Jbeta primers were used. Using immunoSEQ multiplex PCR, the repertoire was profiled, and TCRdb retains in-frame clones only, with some absent. The table has 85,000 to 130,000 clones, over 70% seen once. Material: PBMCs. Receptors were obtained from a male donor in good health and CMV-seropositive.

This clone was seen a handful of times. V is TRBV5-4 and J is TRBJ1-4; D unresolved. V gave up 4 bases and J gave up 8 bases, with 18 bases separating them. CDR1 is SGHNT and CDR2 is YYREEE in the germline V gene (reference sequence). This CDR3 contains 15 residues. Here the CDR3 reads CASSQQATAGEKLFF. In DNA form, the CDR3 reads TGTGCCAGCAGCCAGCAGGCCACAGCGGGCGAAAAACTGTTTTTT.

The chain employs TRBV28 and TRBJ2-2; no clear D. Per the germline V gene, CDR1 is MDHEN and CDR2 is SYDVKM. Trimming cost V 5 bases and J 7 bases, with 17 bases left between them. The CDR3 is 15 residues long. The CDR3: CASSDTSLGGGELFF. The CDR3 DNA reads as TGTGCCAGCAGTGACACCAGTTTGGGTGGCGGGGAGCTGTTTTTT.

About this clone itself: The missing conserved phenylalanine or tryptophan at the end of this CDR3 makes a read error likely. This sequence joins TRBV18 and TRBJ1-1; the match to TRBD1 covers 11 bases. This CDR3 contains 15 residues. Germline assignment: CDR1 KGHSH and CDR2 LQKENI. V lost 4 bases to trimming and J lost 3 bases; unmatched junction nucleotides: 4. The DNA of the CDR3 is TGTGCCAGCTCACTTGGACAGGGGGCGTACACTGAAGCTTTCCTT. This sequence encodes CASSLGQGAYTEAFL.

V gene TRBV6-5 combines with J gene TRBJ2-7; D is unresolved. Trimming removed 5 bases from V and 5 bases from J, with 13 bases in between. The CDR3 totals 13 residues. Germline V gene lookup returns CDR1 MNHEY and CDR2 SVGAGI. CDR3 nucleotide sequence: TGTGCCAGCAGTAAACCAGGTGTTCACGAGCAGTACTTC. Translated: CASSKPGVHEQYF.

The chain combines TRBV12-2 with TRBJ2-1; TRBD2, the D gene given by the table, was not confirmed from the DNA. TRBV12-2 is noted as a pseudogene. This CDR3 region has 15 residues. In DNA form, the CDR3 reads TGTGCAAGTCGCCCAAGGACTAGCGGGAGTAATGAGCAGTTCTTC. Translated: CASRPRTSGSNEQFF.

The chain employs TRBV5-6 and TRBJ2-1, with 15 bases lining up with TRBD2. The CDR3 covers 15 residues. Germline CDR1 reads SGHDT; CDR2 reads YYEEEE. The V gene end was trimmed by 5 bases and the J gene end by 9 bases; junction bases not matched to a gene: 6. The DNA of the CDR3 is TGTGCCAGCAGTCGGACTAGCGGGAGGGCACGTGAGCAGTTCTTC. This codes for CASSRTSGRAREQFF.

A single count supports this clone. The chain carries TRBV7-9 and TRBJ2-7, with 9 bases aligning to TRBD2. This CDR3 is 13 amino acids long. Germline trimming cut 5 bases from V and 3 bases from J; bases unmatched to any gene: 2. Germline CDR1 reads SEHNR; CDR2 reads FQNEAQ (reference sequence). CDR3 DNA sequence: TGTGCCAGCAGCCTGACTAGCGGCTACGAGCAGTACTTC. Amino acid sequence: CASSLTSGYEQYF. The whole variable domain, remainder taken from reference TRBV7-9 and TRBJ2-7, is DTGVSQNPRHKITKRGQNVTFRCDPISEHNRLYWYRQTLGQGPEFLTYFQNEAQLEKSRLLSDRFSAERPKGSFSTLEIQRTEQGDSAMYLCASSLTSGYEQYFGPGTRLTVT.

Concerning this clone itself: At one boundary the junction diverges from the germline segment, which might be a read error. V and J are TRBV7-7 and TRBJ2-3; 7 nucleotides match TRBD1. This CDR3 has 15 amino acids. Per the germline V gene, CDR1 is SSHAT and CDR2 is FNYEAQ (reference sequence). CDR3 amino acids: CASSSTGASTDTQYF. The CDR3 bases are TGTGCTAGCAGCTCAACAGGGGCCAGCACAGATACGCAGTATTTT.

This clone turned up a few times. The rearrangement uses TRBV7-3 and TRBJ1-6; no definite D call. The V end was cut by 5 bases, the J end by 8 bases, with 16 bases between. Germline CDR1 SGHTA, CDR2 FQGTGA. This CDR3 region has 15 residues. As DNA, the CDR3 is TGTGCCAGCAGCCCCCAGCCAGGTTCGGATTCACCCCTCCACTTT. It specifies CASSPQPGSDSPLHF.

The gene calls are TRBV28 and TRBJ2-1, with TRBD2 matching over 9 bases. There are 15 residues in the CDR3. Germline loops: CDR1 MDHEN, CDR2 SYDVKM. V was pared by 3 bases and J by 8 bases, with 8 bases of the junction left unmatched. The CDR3 bases are TGTGCCAGCAGTTTTGGTCCTAGCGGGAATGATGAGCAGTTCTTC. Translation gives CASSFGPSGNDEQFF.

This chain uses TRBV23-1 with TRBJ1-4, with TRBD1 matching over 7 bases. TRBV23-1 belongs to the ORF category, with a function that is uncertain. Losses at the gene ends were 0 bases for V and 0 bases for J; bases not matched to a gene: 7. The CDR3 has 18 residues. The CDR3 reads CASSQSQGMRATNEKLFF. As DNA, the CDR3 is TGCGCCAGCAGTCAATCACAGGGGATGAGGGCAACTAATGAAAAACTGTTTTTT.

In its sample, this clone was seen a few times. The chain links TRBV5-6 to TRBJ2-5; D may be TRBD1 (7 bases). The better agreement between TRBJ2-7 and the DNA end casts doubt on the J call. Germline loops: CDR1 SGHDT, CDR2 YYEEEE. The length of the CDR3 is 15 residues. Written as DNA, the CDR3 is TGTGCCAGCAGCTTCCGGAGGGACAGACCTCGCGAGCAGTACTTC. Its translation is CASSFRRDRPREQYF.

This chain links TRBV19 with TRBJ1-6; D is possibly TRBD1 (5 bases). V lost 6 bases to trimming and J lost 9 bases, with 12 bases between them. Germline CDR1 reads LNHDA; CDR2 reads SQIVND (reference sequence). The CDR3 contains 13 residues. The CDR3 bases are TGTGCCAGTAGAGCAGGGTGGAGTTCACCCCTCCACTTT. Translation: CASRAGWSSPLHF.

J is TRBJ2-5 and V is TRBV28; 12 nucleotides match TRBD2. The V gene end was trimmed by 4 bases and the J gene end by 4 bases; junction bases not matched to a gene: 10. The V gene's germline CDR1 is MDHEN and CDR2 SYDVKM. The CDR3 length is 17 residues. DNA for the CDR3: TGTGCCAGCAGTTCCACCCTACTAGCGGGGGGCGGAGAGACCCAGTACTTC. This codes for CASSSTLLAGGGETQYF.

V and J are TRBV4-1 and TRBJ1-4, with TRBD1 matching 8 bases. CDR1 and CDR2 from the germline V gene are MGHRA and YSYEKL. The CDR3 sequence is 15 residues long. V lost 5 bases and J lost 2; bases outside the gene matches: 4. The CDR3 sequence: CASSSRGHTNEKLFF. CDR3 nucleotide sequence: TGCGCCAGCAGCTCCAGGGGGCATACTAATGAAAAACTGTTTTTT.

The V and J genes are TRBV29-1 and TRBJ2-7, with 7 bases identical to TRBD2. The germline gives CDR1 SQVTM, CDR2 ANQGSEA. The J segment lost 0 bases and the V segment lost 5 bases, leaving 7 bases of the junction unmatched. The CDR3 contains 14 residues. CDR3: CSVRGERLSYEQYF. CDR3 DNA sequence: TGCAGCGTTCGGGGGGAGAGACTCTCCTACGAGCAGTACTTC.

This clone was detected a few times. This chain uses TRBV4-1 with TRBJ2-2; 11 bases align to TRBD2. The CDR3 loop spans 18 amino acids. Trimming at V came to 5 bases and at J to 7 bases, leaving 15 bases not matched to a gene. Looked up from germline, CDR1 is MGHRA and CDR2 is YSYEKL. In nucleotides, the CDR3 is TGCGCCAGCAGCGGCCCGGCGACTAGCGGGGTTCTTAGCGGGGAGCTGTTTTTT. Encoded protein: CASSGPATSGVLSGELFF.

The chain recombines TRBV7-3 with TRBJ2-2; no clear D. The CDR3 is 14 amino acids. Germline V CDR1 and CDR2: SGHTA, FQGTGA. Trimming removed 4 bases at V and 0 bases at J, with 6 bases between. The CDR3 DNA reads as TGTGCCAGCAGCTCGACTCCGAACACCGGGGAGCTGTTTTTT. Residues: CASSSTPNTGELFF.

The gene calls are TRBV19 and TRBJ1-2; tentative D call: TRBD1 (6 bases). The CDR3 extends over 14 amino acids. Looked up from germline, CDR1 is LNHDA and CDR2 is SQIVND (reference sequence). Trimming left V 1 base short and J 4 bases short, with 10 bases between. CDR3 protein: CASSIGQGTYGYTF. The DNA of the CDR3 is TGTGCCAGTAGTATAGGTCAGGGGACCTATGGCTACACCTTC.

The gene calls are TRBV27 and TRBJ1-6, with D maybe TRBD1 (6 bases). V was trimmed by 4 bases and J by 2 bases, leaving 12 bases between them. CDR1 MNHEY and CDR2 SMNVEV come from the germline V gene (reference sequence). This CDR3 region has 16 residues. The DNA for the CDR3 is TGTGCCAGCAGTTCTGGACAGAAACCCTATAATTCACCCCTCCACTTT. Protein product: CASSSGQKPYNSPLHF.

This clone was detected once. The CDR3 DNA sequence: TGCGCCAGCAGCCCGACTATACTAGCGGGAACCGAGCAGTACTTC. This sequence encodes CASSPTILAGTEQYF. This chain uses TRBV4-3 with TRBJ2-7; TRBD2 matches at 10 bases. V gave up 4 bases and J gave up 6 bases; unmatched junction bases: 9. CDR3 length: 15 amino acids. Germline lookup yields CDR1 LGHNA and CDR2 YSLEER.

This clone was found once. The chain couples TRBV30 to TRBJ2-7; D unresolved. V was clipped by 7 bases and J by 6 bases, with 22 bases between them. Germline loops: CDR1 GTSNPN, CDR2 SVGIG (reference sequence). The CDR3 consists of 14 residues. CDR3 protein: CASSWLRPTGEQYF. The CDR3 nucleotides are TGTGCCTCCTCGTGGTTGAGACCGACGGGCGAGCAGTACTTC.

V and J are TRBV27 and TRBJ1-2; the D is unclear. The CDR3 is 13 residues long. With 5 bases removed from V and 2 bases from J, the gap between germline ends came to 9 bases. Germline V lookup: CDR1 MNHEY, CDR2 SMNVEV (reference sequence). CDR3 loop: CASSNRRNYGYTF. The CDR3 bases are TGTGCCAGCAGTAACCGGAGAAACTATGGCTACACCTTC.

This clone was seen a handful of times. The CDR3 sequence is CASSERGASQPQHF. The CDR3 DNA reads TGTGCCAGCAGTGAACGGGGGGCGAGTCAGCCCCAGCATTTT. This chain joins TRBV6-5 and TRBJ1-5; possibly TRBD1 for D (6 bases). Germline CDR1 MNHEY, CDR2 SVGAGI. The CDR3 contains 14 residues. The V end was cut by 5 bases, the J end by 6 bases, with 14 bases between.